This T cell receptor beta chain appears in the sequencing data of a study of early T cells in non-severe SARS-CoV-2 infection. With 1 base removed from V and 0 bases from J, the gap between germline ends came to 9 bases. Germline values: CDR1 SQVTM, CDR2 ANQGSEA. The CDR3 totals 14 residues. TCRdb re-called the 5' RACE reads through MiXCR, storing one row per CDR3 protein. The sample includes 35,000 to 45,000 distinct CDR3 sequences, around 3.9% of them seen just once. The sample was whole blood. The V call is TRBV29-1, the J call TRBJ1-2; D is perhaps TRBD1 (5 bases). The origin of this receptor is an adult who was a healthcare worker with PCR-confirmed SARS-CoV-2 infection or an uninfected control (not recorded which). The CDR3 loop reads CSVEGRGANYGYTF. The CDR3 coding sequence is TGCAGCGTTGAAGGGAGGGGAGCTAACTATGGCTACACCTTC. Complete variable domain (other parts from reference TRBV29-1 and TRBJ1-2): SAVISQKPSRDICQRGTSLTIQCQVDSQVTMMFWYRQQPGQSLTLIATANQGSEATYESGFVIDKFPISRPNLTFSTLTVSNMSPEDSSIYLCSVEGRGANYGYTFGSGTRLTVV.